This is a list of T cell receptor beta chains from one sample in a study of Ad26.COV2.S vaccination and SARS-CoV-2 variants. The method was immunoSEQ multiplex PCR; TCRdb's version includes in-frame clones alone and lacks a portion of them. Among tens of thousands of clones listed, around 82% were seen once. The sample in question was peripheral blood, obtained after recovery from COVID-19. The receptors originated from a human donor who had recovered from COVID-19. Both conserved end residues are part of each CDR3. A D gene is named only where the DNA matches it firmly. Expanded clones get a size class; other rows say once, few or many, or leave the size out.

V	J	size	D	CDR3	DNA
TRBV5-6	TRBJ2-5	-	-	CASSVQETQYF	TGTGCCAGCAGCGTACAAGAGACCCAGTACTTC
TRBV12-3/TRBV12-4	TRBJ1-1	-	-	CASTGNLNTEAFF	TGTGCCAGTACCGGGAACTTGAACACTGAAGCTTTCTTT
TRBV7-6	TRBJ2-7	-	-	CASSLTLSYEQYF	TGTGCCAGCAGCTTAACGCTCTCCTACGAGCAGTACTTC
TRBV3-1/TRBV3-2	TRBJ1-1	-	-	CASSPTTPNTEAFF	TGTGCCAGCAGCCCAACGACACCTAACACTGAAGCTTTCTTT
TRBV5-4	TRBJ1-6	-	-	CASSLGRENSPLHF	TGTGCCAGCAGCTTGGGCCGGGAGAATTCACCCCTCCACTTT
TRBV4-3	TRBJ2-7	once	TRBD2	CASSQVLGGDYEQYF	TGCGCCAGCAGCCAAGTCCTGGGGGGGGACTACGAGCAGTACTTC
TRBV10-3	TRBJ2-2	medium-sized	TRBD2	CAISGYWDYQDTGELFF	TGTGCCATCAGTGGATACTGGGACTACCAGGACACCGGGGAGCTGTTTTTT
TRBV29-1	TRBJ2-3	-	-	CSAKGGGSDTQYF	TGCAGCGCCAAGGGGGGAGGCTCAGATACGCAGTATTTT
TRBV7-8	TRBJ2-1	-	-	CASSLVPRQTSSYNEQFF	TGTGCCAGCAGCTTAGTGCCGAGGCAGACTAGCTCCTACAATGAGCAGTTCTTC
TRBV7-9	TRBJ2-1	-	-	CASSLAGSRNEQFF	TGTGCCAGCAGCTTAGCCGGGTCGCGGAATGAGCAGTTCTTC
TRBV27	TRBJ1-2	-	-	CASSLSGRYGYTF	TGTGCCAGCAGTTTATCAGGGAGGTATGGCTACACCTTC
TRBV19	TRBJ2-6	-	-	CASSDGGSGANVLTF	TGTGCCAGTAGTGACGGGGGATCTGGGGCCAACGTCCTGACTTTC
TRBV6-2/TRBV6-3	TRBJ2-5	-	-	CASSYGYARETQYF	TGTGCCAGCAGTTACGGGTATGCCCGGGAGACCCAGTACTTC
TRBV9	TRBJ1-3	-	-	CASSVDSTSGNTIYF	TGTGCCAGCAGCGTAGACAGTACCTCTGGAAACACCATATATTTT
TRBV4-2	TRBJ1-1	once	-	CASSQDIWGGLEAFF	TGTGCCAGCAGCCAAGATATCTGGGGGGGGCTGGAAGCTTTCTTT
TRBV5-4	TRBJ1-1	-	TRBD1	CASSLGGQKNTEAFF	TGTGCCAGCAGCTTAGGGGGACAGAAGAACACTGAAGCTTTCTTT
TRBV6-2/TRBV6-3	TRBJ1-6	-	-	CASSWTGYNSPLHF	TGTGCCAGCAGTTGGACGGGATATAATTCACCCCTCCACTTT
TRBV5-4	TRBJ2-7	-	-	CASSLGGFSYEQYF	TGTGCCAGCAGCTTGGGTGGATTCTCCTACGAGCAGTACTTC
TRBV4-1	TRBJ1-4	few	-	CASSQAQFEKLFF	TGCGCCAGCAGCCAAGCACAGTTTGAAAAACTGTTTTTT
TRBV11-1	TRBJ1-1	few	-	CASSDLFGRANTEAFF	TGTGCCAGCAGCGACCTGTTCGGACGGGCGAACACTGAAGCTTTCTTT
TRBV19	TRBJ1-5	-	-	CASSLWSNQPQHF	TGTGCCAGTTCCCTATGGAGCAATCAGCCCCAGCATTTT
TRBV7-2	TRBJ2-5	-	TRBD1	CASSSQGAQYF	TGTGCCAGCAGCTCCCAGGGGGCCCAGTACTTC
TRBV7-6	TRBJ2-2	-	-	CASSLGRGRAGELFF	TGTGCCAGCAGCTTAGGCCGGGGAAGGGCCGGGGAGCTGTTTTTT
TRBV5-4	TRBJ1-2	-	TRBD1	CASSRTSTGGVYGYTF	TGTGCCAGCAGTCGGACCTCAACAGGGGGCGTTTACGGCTACACCTTC
TRBV28	TRBJ1-2	-	-	CASVPAPRIGYTF	TGTGCCAGCGTTCCCGCACCCCGCATTGGCTACACCTTC
TRBV7-2	TRBJ2-1	-	TRBD2	CASSTRAGGMSSYNEQFF	TGTGCCAGCAGCACGAGGGCGGGAGGGATGAGCTCCTACAATGAGCAGTTCTTC
TRBV19	TRBJ1-1	-	-	CASSSAGSRNTEAFF	TGTGCCAGTAGTTCCGCAGGATCCCGGAACACTGAAGCTTTCTTT
TRBV11-2	TRBJ2-4	once	-	CASSLDIFKNIQYF	TGTGCCAGCAGCTTAGACATCTTCAAAAACATTCAGTACTTC
TRBV12-3/TRBV12-4	TRBJ2-3	-	-	CASSLGQDTQYF	TGTGCCAGCAGTTTAGGGCAAGATACGCAGTATTTT
TRBV2	TRBJ2-1	-	TRBD2	CASGGRIKRDNEQFF	TGTGCCAGCGGCGGGAGGATCAAGCGGGACAATGAGCAGTTCTTC